Shown below are 11 T cell receptor beta chains from a single sample sequenced in a study of regulatory T cells in long-lasting Graves disease. Arm-PCR of CDR3 regions and iRepertoire HTBI primers were used to build TCR beta libraries. TCRdb re-called the multiplex PCR reads with MiXCR, one entry per CDR3 protein. The sample holds about 470,000 distinct CDR3 sequences, about a fifth seen once. Time point defined: persistent/refractory GD, antithyroid drugs over 5 years with positive TRAb. After RNA was extracted from PBMCs, the TCR library was made from it. The sample was peripheral blood mononuclear cells (PBMCs), taken when the disease was refractory, from a patient treated with antithyroid drugs. All receptors derive from a female donor with Graves disease.

Ten or more counts support this clonotype. J is TRBJ2-7 and V is TRBV28; no firm D call. Germline V gene lookup returns CDR1 MDHEN and CDR2 SYDVKM. V lost 6 bases to trimming and J lost 3 bases, with 18 bases between them. The CDR3 sequence is 15 residues long. As DNA, the CDR3 is TGTGCCAGCAGCCCCCGAATAGGTTCTATCTACGAGCAGTACTTC. Translated: CASSPRIGSIYEQYF.

This clonotype has a count of ten or more. This chain links TRBV12-3 or TRBV12-4 with TRBJ2-5; tentatively, D is TRBD2 (6 bases). V dropped 7 bases and J dropped 3 bases, with 12 bases sitting between them. The CDR3 length is 13 residues. The CDR3 DNA reads as TGTGCCAGCATTGGAGGGGAAAAAGAGACCCAGTACTTC. Protein sequence: CASIGGEKETQYF.

V is TRBV18 and J is TRBJ1-1; 7 bases fit TRBD1. The V gene's germline CDR1 is KGHSH and CDR2 LQKENI. CDR3 length equals 18 residues. Trimming cost V 4 bases and J 5 bases; bases outside gene matches: 19. The CDR3 here is CASSRGGTLQGWRTEAFF. CDR3 bases: TGTGCCAGCTCACGGGGGGGAACTCTACAGGGGTGGCGGACTGAAGCTTTCTTT.

The chain combines TRBV5-5 with TRBJ2-5, with 9 positions matching TRBD1. This CDR3 region has 16 residues. Germline CDR1 reads SGHKS; CDR2 reads YYEKEE (reference sequence). V lost 3 bases, J lost 4 bases, and 10 bases stayed unmatched. DNA for the CDR3: TGTGCCAGCAGCTCGGAAGCGACAGGGGGAGGAGAGACCCAGTACTTC. This codes for CASSSEATGGGETQYF.

At least ten counts were recorded for this clonotype. J is TRBJ1-2 and V is TRBV3-1; D gene unclear. The CDR3 extends over 13 amino acids. In germline, CDR1 is LGHDT, CDR2 YNNKEL (reference sequence). Trimming cost V 2 bases and J 8 bases, with 12 bases left between them. CDR3: CASSQHTEDGYTF. The CDR3 DNA follows: TGTGCCAGCAGCCAACACACCGAGGACGGCTACACCTTC.

This clonotype has a count of ten or more. The chain employs TRBV5-5 and TRBJ1-5, with 7 bases fitting TRBD1. The CDR3 loop spans 15 amino acids. CDR1 is SGHKS and CDR2 is YYEKEE in the germline V gene (reference sequence). V trimming: 4 bases; J trimming: 7 bases; junction bases outside the gene matches: 11. The CDR3: CASSRRGGGEQPQHF. CDR3 nucleotides: TGTGCCAGCAGCCGCCGAGGAGGGGGCGAACAGCCCCAGCATTTT.

This rearrangement joins TRBV20-1 to TRBJ2-5; TRBD1 agrees at 7 bases. The CDR3 is 15 amino acids. Trimming took 5 bases from V and 2 from J; bases not matched to a gene: 11. In germline, CDR1 is DFQATT, CDR2 SNEGSKA (reference sequence). CDR3 in DNA: TGCAGTGCTTTGGGAACAGGGGACCTACAAGAGACCCAGTACTTC. Encoded protein: CSALGTGDLQETQYF.

V usage is TRBV5-1 and J usage is TRBJ2-5, with a possible D match to TRBD2 (5 bases). The germline CDR1 and CDR2 sequences are SGHRS and YFSETQ. The CDR3 is 15 amino acids. V shed 0 bases and J shed 5 bases, with 14 bases lying between them. CDR3 DNA sequence: TGCGCCAGCAGCTTGGGCCCAGGAGGCCTGGAGACCCAGTACTTC. The encoded protein is CASSLGPGGLETQYF.

At least ten counts were recorded for this clonotype. The chain recombines TRBV6-2 or TRBV6-3 with TRBJ1-1; the D gene is possibly TRBD1 (5 bases). Looked up from germline, CDR1 is MNHEY and CDR2 is SVGEGT. This CDR3 has 13 residues. V lost 2 bases and J 4 bases, leaving 8 bases between the germline ends. The CDR3 region is CASSYVGGTEAFF. In DNA form, the CDR3 reads TGTGCCAGCAGTTACGTGGGGGGCACTGAAGCTTTCTTT.

Written as DNA, the CDR3 is TGTGCCAGTAAAGGGGACAGCCTTAGCAATCAGCCCCAGCATTTT. Protein sequence: CASKGDSLSNQPQHF. This chain joins TRBV19 and TRBJ1-5, with TRBD1 matching over 7 bases. The junction had 6 bases not matched to a gene; V was cut back by 7 bases and J by 0 bases. CDR1 and CDR2 from the germline V gene are LNHDA and SQIVND (reference sequence). The CDR3 is 15 amino acids.

This chain joins TRBV6-2 or TRBV6-3 and TRBJ2-2; a weak D match, TRBD2 (5 bases). Germline assignment: CDR1 MNHEY and CDR2 SVGEGT. The CDR3 runs to 17 residues. V shed 0 bases and J shed 4 bases, with 15 bases lying between them. This chain's CDR3 is CASSYSNRVEGTGELFF. In nucleotides, the CDR3 is TGTGCCAGCAGTTACTCGAATAGGGTTGAGGGCACCGGGGAGCTGTTTTTT.